This T cell receptor beta chain emerged from a study of blood T cell repertoires in COVID-19. The age range of participants was about 18 to 100 years, with residence in roughly 25 US areas. Self-reported history from a screening survey and questionnaire set each donor's cohort. This CDR3 is built from 16 residues. Germline V lookup: CDR1 SGDLS, CDR2 YYNGEE. Trimming at V came to 3 bases and at J to 3 bases, leaving 3 bases not matched to a gene. Per the study methods: Amplification from reference gene primers served as the basis for estimated nucleated cell counts. The table came from immunoSEQ multiplex PCR; TCRdb's copy has only in-frame clones and leaves some out. V and J calls and clone size follow that table, whereas D and trimming were derived from the DNA. The table has over 250,000 clones, roughly 86% seen once; the top ten hold approximately 9%.

The chain employs TRBV9 and TRBJ2-2; 12 nucleotides line up with TRBD2. Sequencing was done on a sample of PBMCs or T cells enriched from blood (not recorded which). The source of this sequence is a woman younger than 30 who had recovered from COVID-19. The DNA of the CDR3 is TGTGCCAGCAGCGCCGGGACTAGCGGGTACACCGGGGAGCTGTTTTTT. It yields the protein CASSAGTSGYTGELFF.